This entry lists 10 T cell receptor beta chains sequenced from one sample in a study of beta chain features in type 1 diabetes. Expressed TCRB transcripts were sequenced, since all the RNA that had been isolated was reverse transcribed. Libraries were prepared by immunoSEQ multiplex PCR; TCRdb keeps only in-frame clonotypes and omits some of them. The data contain fewer than 250,000 clones, roughly 9.6% of them singletons. The sequencing input was naive CD4+ T cells from blood. The receptors here all came from a young woman in good health.

The V and J genes are TRBV4-2 and TRBJ2-7, with 7 positions matching TRBD2. The CDR3 spans 16 residues. V lost 3 bases and J lost 0; bases outside the gene matches: 8. Germline V gene data show CDR1 as LGHNA and CDR2 as YNFKEQ. In DNA form, the CDR3 reads TGTGCCAGCAGCCAGCCTTCTAGCGGAAGCTCCTACGAGCAGTACTTC. It yields the protein CASSQPSSGSSYEQYF.

This clone was detected a few times. The chain's CDR3 is CASSDTQGNEQFF. The CDR3 nucleotides are TGCGCCAGCAGCGATACACAGGGGAATGAGCAGTTCTTC. The gene calls are TRBV5-1 and TRBJ2-1; 7 nucleotides agree with TRBD1. V was pared by 4 bases and J by 7 bases, with 5 bases of the junction left unmatched. The CDR3 sequence is 13 residues long. CDR1 SGHRS and CDR2 YFSETQ come from the germline V gene. Full variable domain (outside the CDR3, taken from reference TRBV5-1 and TRBJ2-1): KAGVTQTPRYLIKTRGQQVTLSCSPISGHRSVSWYQQTPGQGLQFLFEYFSETQRNKGNFPGRFSGRQFSNSRSEMNVSTLELGDSALYLCASSDTQGNEQFFGPGTRLTVL.

In DNA form, the CDR3 reads TGTGCCAGCAGCTTGCGGACTAGCGGGAGACCAGATACGCAGTATTTT. Translating it yields CASSLRTSGRPDTQYF. This chain joins TRBV5-5 and TRBJ2-3, with TRBD2 matching over 13 bases. Germline V gene lookup returns CDR1 SGHKS and CDR2 YYEKEE (reference sequence). V lost 1 base to trimming and J lost 4 bases; unmatched junction nucleotides: 3. The CDR3 contains 16 residues.

The J gene is TRBJ2-7, the V gene TRBV7-2; TRBD2 matches at 9 bases. TRBJ2-5 explains the end of the DNA better; the J call may be wrong. Germline lookup yields CDR1 SGHTA and CDR2 FQGNSA. The length of the CDR3 is 17 residues. In DNA, the CDR3 is TGTGCCAGCAGCGCGAGCCCGTTTCGCGGGAGGGTGGAGACCCAGTACTTC. The encoded protein is CASSASPFRGRVETQYF.

The CDR3 region is CASGSGLAGGKSSYNEQFF. CDR3 coding DNA: TGTGCTAGTGGTTCGGGACTAGCGGGGGGAAAGAGCTCCTACAATGAGCAGTTCTTC. The chain joins TRBV12-5 to TRBJ2-1, with 15 bases aligning to TRBD2. The germline V gene has CDR1 LGHNT and CDR2 FRNRAP. With V trimmed by 4 bases and J by 0 bases, 7 bases remained unmatched. The CDR3 length is 19 residues.

CDR3 in DNA: TGTGCCAGCTCACCCCAGCAGGGGGCTTACGAGCAGTACTTC. This sequence encodes CASSPQQGAYEQYF. The chain links TRBV18 to TRBJ2-7; 8 nucleotides align to TRBD1. The V gene's germline CDR1 is KGHSH and CDR2 LQKENI. There are 14 residues in the CDR3. The V gene end was trimmed by 3 bases and the J gene end by 4 bases; junction bases not matched to a gene: 5.

This clone showed up just a few times. The gene calls are TRBV9 and TRBJ2-6; 7 bases line up with TRBD1. Germline CDR1 is SGDLS and CDR2 is YYNGEE. V lost 4 bases and J lost 1; bases outside the gene matches: 2. The CDR3 is 15 residues long. In DNA form, the CDR3 reads TGTGCCAGCAGCATACAGGGGTCTGGGGCCAACGTCCTGACTTTC. This translates into CASSIQGSGANVLTF. Full variable domain (rest looked up from reference TRBV9 and TRBJ2-6): DSGVTQTPKHLITATGQRVTLRCSPRSGDLSVYWYQQSLDQGLQFLIQYYNGEERAKGNILERFSAQQFPDLHSELNLSSLELGDSALYFCASSIQGSGANVLTFGAGSRLTVL.

This clone was counted between two and nine times. The chain uses TRBV30 and TRBJ2-7; D not resolved. V lost 0 bases and J lost 6, with 9 bases in between. This CDR3 has 12 residues. Germline-derived CDR1 and CDR2 are GTSNPN and SVGIG (reference sequence). CDR3 amino acids: CAWSVSGAEQYF. CDR3 nucleotide sequence: TGTGCCTGGAGTGTTTCAGGCGCCGAGCAGTACTTC.

This sequence joins TRBV30 and TRBJ1-2; 10 bases are a match to TRBD1. V was pared by 5 bases and J by 4 bases, with 4 bases of the junction left unmatched. Germline CDR1 GTSNPN, CDR2 SVGIG (reference sequence). The CDR3 covers 13 residues. The DNA for the CDR3 is TGTGCCTGGGGGACAGGGGACATCTATGGCTACACCTTC. This translates into CAWGTGDIYGYTF.

There are a few counts of this clone. The chain links TRBV5-5 to TRBJ1-2; D gene ambiguous. Trimming left V 0 bases short and J 13 bases short, with 10 bases between. Germline loops: CDR1 SGHKS, CDR2 YYEKEE (reference sequence). This CDR3 is 11 amino acids long. The CDR3 DNA is TGTGCCAGCAGCTTGGGACAAACCGGCACCTTC. Protein product: CASSLGQTGTF.